One sample yielded the 2 T cell receptor beta chains listed below, sequenced in a study of T cell responses to AZD1222 COVID-19 vaccine. Method: immunoSEQ multiplex PCR; TCRdb's copy keeps in-frame clones and lacks some. The sample lists fewer than 200,000 clones; approximately 90% were seen once. The sample in question was peripheral blood, obtained 28 days after the second AZD1222 dose. These receptors all stem from an adult who received the AZD1222 COVID-19 vaccine.

A single count supports this clone. The chain carries TRBV19 and TRBJ1-1; no clear D gene. The CDR3 totals 13 residues. Between the trimmed V and J ends, which lost 4 bases and 5 bases, there was a span of 11 bases. Germline CDR1 reads LNHDA; CDR2 reads SQIVND (reference sequence). For the CDR3, the DNA is TGTGCCAGTAGTACTGTGGCAGGAACTGAAGCTTTCTTT. Residues: CASSTVAGTEAFF.

The chain links TRBV2 to TRBJ1-1, with 9 bases matching TRBD1. This CDR3 is 15 amino acids long. CDR1 is SNHLY and CDR2 is FYNNEI in the germline V gene. After removal of 8 bases from V and 7 bases from J, the junction contained 14 bases not matched to a gene. The DNA for the CDR3 is TGTGCCAGCGACGGGACAGGGCAGAAAACCATTGAAGCTTTCTTT. Protein sequence: CASDGTGQKTIEAFF.